The clone carrying this TCR beta chain was found a few times. With a much larger clone just one base away, this may be a read error. Time point indicated: newly diagnosed GD, antithyroid drugs for less than 3 months. The TCR library used RNA extracted from PBMCs. This record comes from a study of regulatory T cells in long-lasting Graves disease. J was trimmed by 4 bases and V by 3 bases; bases with no gene match: 13. The CDR3 spans 17 residues. Germline V gene sequence: CDR1 LGHDT, CDR2 YNNKEL (reference sequence). Construction of the TCR beta libraries employed iRepertoire HTBI primers in conjunction with Arm-PCR of CDR3 regions. TCRdb redid the calling of the multiplex PCR reads with MiXCR, one entry per CDR3 protein. The profile shows about 560,000 distinct CDR3 sequences, roughly 16% of them singletons. This same sample was also part of a study on T cells in Graves' hyperthyroidism and ophthalmopathy. From that second work: No ophthalmopathy progression within 18 months constituted stable Graves' hyperthyroidism. With a duration under 2 months, the hyperthyroidism was newly diagnosed in patients aged 18 to 65.

V gene TRBV3-1 combines with J gene TRBJ2-5, with 8 bases lining up with TRBD2. The receptor's source is a man younger than 35 with Graves disease. The sequences come from peripheral blood mononuclear cells (PBMCs), collected at new diagnosis, from a patient treated with antithyroid drugs. This CDR3 reads CASSHGPAGEGTETQYF. The CDR3 bases are TGTGCCAGCAGCCACGGACCAGCGGGAGAGGGGACAGAGACCCAGTACTTC.